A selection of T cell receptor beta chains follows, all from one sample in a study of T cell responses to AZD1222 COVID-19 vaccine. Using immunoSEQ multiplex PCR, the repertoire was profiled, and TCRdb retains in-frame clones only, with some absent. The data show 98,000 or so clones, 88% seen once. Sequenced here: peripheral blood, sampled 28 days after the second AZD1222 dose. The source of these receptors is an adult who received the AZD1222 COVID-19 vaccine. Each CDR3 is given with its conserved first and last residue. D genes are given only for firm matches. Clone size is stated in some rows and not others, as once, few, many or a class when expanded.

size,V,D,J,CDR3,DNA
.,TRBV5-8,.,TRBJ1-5,CASSLGHSNQPQHF,TGTGCCAGCAGCTTGGGACATAGCAATCAGCCCCAGCATTTT
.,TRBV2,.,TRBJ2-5,CASGDRGETQYF,TGTGCCAGCGGTGACCGGGGGGAGACCCAGTACTTC
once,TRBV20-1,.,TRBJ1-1,CSARDRTEAFF,TGCAGTGCCAGGGACCGGACTGAAGCTTTCTTT
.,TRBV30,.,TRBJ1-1,CAWGRTVNTEAFF,TGTGCCTGGGGGAGGACAGTGAACACTGAAGCTTTCTTT
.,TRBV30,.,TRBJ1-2,CAWSLMGYGYTF,TGTGCCTGGAGTCTGATGGGCTATGGCTACACCTTC
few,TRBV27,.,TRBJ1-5,CASSWDIMQPQHF,TGTGCCAGCAGTTGGGACATTATGCAGCCCCAGCATTTT
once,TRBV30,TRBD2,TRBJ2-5,CAWSVNGLAEETQYF,TGTGCCTGGAGTGTCAATGGACTAGCGGAAGAGACCCAGTACTTC
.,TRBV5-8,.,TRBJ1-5,CASSSSVNQPQHF,TGTGCCAGCAGCTCTTCCGTAAATCAGCCCCAGCATTTT
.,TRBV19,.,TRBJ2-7,CASRARTDKYYEQYF,TGTGCCAGTAGGGCGAGAACAGACAAGTATTACGAGCAGTACTTC
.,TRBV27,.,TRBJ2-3,CASSLWGPLTDTQYF,TGTGCCAGCAGTTTATGGGGTCCCCTCACAGATACGCAGTATTTT
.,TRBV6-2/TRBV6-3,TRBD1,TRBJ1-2,CASSRDRGGYGYTF,TGTGCCAGCAGCCGGGACAGGGGTGGTTATGGCTACACCTTC
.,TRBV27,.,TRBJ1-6,CASSLPPEGPPLHF,TGTGCCAGCAGTTTACCCCCTGAGGGACCACCCCTCCACTTT
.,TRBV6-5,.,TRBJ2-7,CASSYEAGRREQYF,TGTGCCAGCAGTTATGAGGCAGGGCGGCGCGAGCAGTACTTC
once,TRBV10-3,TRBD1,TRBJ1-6,CAISERQGYNSPLHF,TGTGCCATCAGTGAGCGACAGGGTTATAATTCACCCCTCCACTTT
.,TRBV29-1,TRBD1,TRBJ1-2,CSVPQGAFYGYTF,TGCAGCGTTCCGCAGGGGGCCTTCTATGGCTACACCTTC
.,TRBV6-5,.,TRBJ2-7,CATLRGFRYEQYF,TGTGCCACCCTTCGCGGCTTTAGGTACGAGCAGTACTTC
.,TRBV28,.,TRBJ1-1,CASSSLPGTKAFF,TGTGCCAGCAGTTCTCTTCCCGGGACAAAAGCTTTCTTT
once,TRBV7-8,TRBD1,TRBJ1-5,CASSLLRDSWGGQPQHF,TGTGCCAGCAGCTTATTAAGGGACAGCTGGGGGGGACAGCCCCAGCATTTT
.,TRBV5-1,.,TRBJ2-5,CASSLEGEETQYF,TGCGCCAGCAGCTTAGAGGGGGAAGAGACCCAGTACTTC
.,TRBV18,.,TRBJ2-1,CASSPPGREQFF,TGTGCCAGCTCACCACCGGGGCGTGAGCAGTTCTTC
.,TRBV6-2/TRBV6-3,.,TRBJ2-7,CASSYGSAATYEQYF,TGTGCCAGCAGTTACGGGTCGGCCGCTACCTACGAGCAGTACTTC
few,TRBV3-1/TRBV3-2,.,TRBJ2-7,CASSQERSYEQYF,TGTGCCAGCAGCCAAGAGCGATCCTACGAGCAGTACTTC
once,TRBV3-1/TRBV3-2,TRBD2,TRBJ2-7,CASSPSALAGESYEQYF,TGTGCCAGCAGCCCAAGTGCCCTAGCGGGAGAGTCCTACGAGCAGTACTTC
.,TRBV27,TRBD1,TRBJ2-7,CASRRLPDRGLEQYF,TGTGCCAGCAGACGCCTCCCTGACAGGGGGCTCGAGCAGTACTTC
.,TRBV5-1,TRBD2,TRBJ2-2,CASKSLLAGGDTGELFF,TGCGCCAGCAAATCCCTTCTAGCGGGAGGTGACACCGGGGAGCTGTTTTTT
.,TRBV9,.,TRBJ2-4,CASSVEVRGSKNIQYF,TGTGCCAGCAGCGTAGAGGTTCGCGGGTCAAAGAACATTCAGTACTTC
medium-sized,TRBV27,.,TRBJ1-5,CASSWTSNQPQHF,TGTGCCAGCAGCTGGACAAGCAATCAGCCCCAGCATTTT
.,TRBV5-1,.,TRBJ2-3,CASSFVGGRTTDTQYF,TGCGCCAGCAGCTTTGTGGGCGGTAGGACTACAGATACGCAGTATTTT
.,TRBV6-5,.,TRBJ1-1,CASSPGGEANTEAFF,TGTGCCAGCAGTCCCGGTGGTGAGGCCAACACTGAAGCTTTCTTT
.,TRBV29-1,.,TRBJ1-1,CSVVRGMNTEAFF,TGCAGCGTTGTGAGGGGCATGAACACTGAAGCTTTCTTT
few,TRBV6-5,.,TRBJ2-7,CASSYTPYEQYF,TGTGCCAGCAGTTACACCCCCTACGAGCAGTACTTC
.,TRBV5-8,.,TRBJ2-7,CASSLDSFRQYF,TGTGCCAGCAGCTTGGACTCTTTCAGGCAGTACTTC
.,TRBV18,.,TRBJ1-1,CASSPGLDTEAFF,TGTGCCAGCTCCCCAGGGTTGGACACTGAAGCTTTCTTT
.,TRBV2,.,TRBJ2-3,CATARGPFSDTQYF,TGTGCCACCGCTAGGGGCCCCTTTTCAGATACGCAGTATTTT
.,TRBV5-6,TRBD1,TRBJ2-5,CASSKGQGAEETQYF,TGTGCCAGCAGCAAAGGACAGGGGGCAGAGGAGACCCAGTACTTC
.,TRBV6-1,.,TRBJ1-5,CASSEMVEQPQHF,TGTGCCAGCAGTGAAATGGTAGAACAGCCCCAGCATTTT
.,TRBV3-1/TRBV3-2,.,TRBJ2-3,CASSQDFPDTQYF,TGTGCCAGCAGCCAAGATTTTCCGGATACGCAGTATTTT
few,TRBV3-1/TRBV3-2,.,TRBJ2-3,CASSQEPSADTQYF,TGTGCCAGCAGCCAAGAACCGAGCGCAGATACGCAGTATTTT
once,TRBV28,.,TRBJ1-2,CATREGTTYGYTF,TGTGCCACGCGGGAGGGGACCACATATGGCTACACCTTC
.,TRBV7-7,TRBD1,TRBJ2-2,CASSPGTGNTGELFF,TGTGCCAGCAGCCCCGGGACAGGGAACACCGGGGAGCTGTTTTTT
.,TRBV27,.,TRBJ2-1,CASSLRLPTTINEQFF,TGTGCCAGCAGTTTAAGACTACCCACGACTATCAATGAGCAGTTCTTC
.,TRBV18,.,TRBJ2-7,CASSPGVSKDEQYF,TGTGCCAGCTCACCAGGAGTTAGTAAAGACGAGCAGTACTTC
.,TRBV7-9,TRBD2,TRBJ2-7,CASSRGLAGGREQYF,TGTGCCAGCAGCCGCGGACTAGCGGGAGGGCGGGAGCAGTACTTC
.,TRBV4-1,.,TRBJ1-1,CASSQHSATEAFF,TGCGCCAGCAGCCAACACAGTGCCACTGAAGCTTTCTTT
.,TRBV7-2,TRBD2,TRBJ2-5,CASSLAGGPGQTQYF,TGTGCCAGCAGCTTAGCGGGAGGGCCGGGACAGACCCAGTACTTC
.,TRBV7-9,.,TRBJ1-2,CASSLSPYGYTF,TGTGCCAGCAGCTTAAGTCCCTATGGCTACACCTTC
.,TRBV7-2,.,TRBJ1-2,CASSSDGRGQYNGYTF,TGTGCCAGCAGCTCAGACGGACGGGGCCAGTATAATGGCTACACCTTC
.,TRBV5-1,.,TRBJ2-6,CASSLEGNSGANVLTF,TGCGCCAGCAGCTTGGAGGGCAACTCTGGGGCCAACGTCCTGACTTTC
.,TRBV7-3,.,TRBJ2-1,CASSLSDGSYNEQFF,TGTGCCAGCAGCTTATCCGACGGTTCCTACAATGAGCAGTTCTTC
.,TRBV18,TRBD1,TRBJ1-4,CASSVEQGALHEKLFF,TGTGCCAGCTCAGTAGAACAGGGGGCCCTCCACGAAAAACTGTTTTTT
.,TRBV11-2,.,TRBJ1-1,CASSLEESLTEAFF,TGTGCCAGCAGCTTAGAAGAATCACTGACTGAAGCTTTCTTT
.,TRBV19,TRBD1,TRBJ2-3,CASSIRGDRAYTDTQYF,TGTGCCAGTAGTATCCGGGGGGACAGGGCTTACACAGATACGCAGTATTTT
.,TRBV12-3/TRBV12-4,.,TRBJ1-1,CASSLAQGVEAFF,TGTGCCAGCAGTTTAGCGCAGGGAGTGGAAGCTTTCTTT
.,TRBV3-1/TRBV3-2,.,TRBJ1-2,CASSPGAHGYTF,TGTGCCAGCAGCCCCGGCGCTCATGGCTACACCTTC
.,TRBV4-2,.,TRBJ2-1,CASSQDRTHEQFF,TGTGCCAGCAGCCAAGATCGGACTCATGAGCAGTTCTTC